This T cell receptor (beta chain) stems from a study of beta chain features in type 1 diabetes. Study background: Sorted cells from all samples, numbering 100 million to 120 million, were examined.

CD4+ naive, central memory, regulatory and stem cell-like memory subsets were isolated by sorting on CD45RO/CCR7/CD25/CD127/CD95/CD27. Expressed TCRB transcripts were sequenced because the isolated RNA had all been reverse transcribed beforehand. Each sample of naive, central memory or regulatory T cells had, on average, about 3.6 million reads. Sequenced by immunoSEQ multiplex PCR; TCRdb stores in-frame clones only, minus some. The sample lists 150,000 or so clones; roughly 10% were seen once. The germline CDR1 and CDR2 sequences are SGHDT and YYEEEE. Trimming left V 1 base short and J 9 bases short, with 8 bases between. The CDR3 has 12 residues.

Sequencing was done on a sample of central memory CD4+ T cells from blood. The sequence derives from a man between 18 and 35 years old in good health. This chain joins TRBV5-6 and TRBJ2-1; D ambiguous. Here the CDR3 DNA reads TGTGCCAGCAGCTTGTTTGGGTTTGAGCAGTTCTTC. This codes for CASSLFGFEQFF.